Each of the 7 T cell receptor beta chains below was sequenced from the same sample in a study of CD4 T cells in relation to SARS-CoV-2 and coronaviruses. Some clones are missing from TCRdb's copy, which holds only in-frame ones; the method was immunoSEQ multiplex PCR. The sample shows approximately 50,000 clones, about 90% of them seen only once. Sequenced input: naive CD4+ T cells from PBMCs. Subset denoted: naive CD4+ T cells isolated by negative enrichment. The receptor set was obtained from an adult with COVID-19.

The gene calls are TRBV5-6 and TRBJ2-2; D is tentatively TRBD1 or TRBD2 (5 bases each). Per the germline V gene, CDR1 is SGHDT and CDR2 is YYEEEE. V was shortened by 4 bases and J by 3 bases, with 19 bases between the two germline ends. The CDR3 loop spans 17 amino acids. CDR3 sequence: CASSPFTGTVYTGELFF. As DNA, the CDR3 is TGTGCCAGCAGCCCTTTCACCGGGACGGTATACACCGGGGAGCTGTTTTTT. Together with reference TRBV5-6 and TRBJ2-2, the CDR3 gives the full variable domain: DAGVTQSPTHLIKTRGQQVTLRCSPKSGHDTVSWYQQALGQGPQFIFQYYEEEERQRGNFPDRFSGHQFPNYSSELNVNALLLGDSALYLCASSPFTGTVYTGELFFGEGSRLTVL.

The chain recombines TRBV27 with TRBJ1-6; D gene ambiguous. CDR1 and CDR2 (germline): MNHEY, SMNVEV (reference sequence). The CDR3 has 18 amino acids. Trimming stripped 5 bases from V and 0 bases from J, with 17 bases between. The CDR3 loop reads CASSPKGAPSSYNSPLHF. The CDR3 bases are TGTGCCAGCAGTCCCAAGGGAGCCCCGAGCTCCTATAATTCACCCCTCCACTTT.

The CDR3 DNA reads TGTGCCAGCAGTTTGGGGTCTGGCTATGGCTACACCTTC. Translating it yields CASSLGSGYGYTF. V usage is TRBV12-3 or TRBV12-4 and J usage is TRBJ1-2; D call uncertain. V lost 3 bases to trimming and J lost 4 bases, with 9 bases between them. The CDR3 has 13 residues.

This clone appeared a few times. The rearrangement links TRBV7-3 to TRBJ2-1; no firm D call. This CDR3 is 15 amino acids long. V shed 5 bases and J shed 0 bases, with 11 bases lying between them. CDR1 is SGHTA and CDR2 is FQGTGA in the germline V gene. CDR3 bases: TGTGCCAGCAGCCCAACCCACGGCTCCTACAATGAGCAGTTCTTC. As protein: CASSPTHGSYNEQFF.

This clone showed up just once. The chain employs TRBV10-3 and TRBJ1-2, with a tentative D call TRBD1 (5 bases). This CDR3 region has 14 residues. Germline V CDR1 and CDR2: ENHRY, SYGVKD. Trimming removed 6 bases from V and 1 base from J, with 12 bases in between. The CDR3 nucleotides are TGTGCCATCAGGGGGACGGCTATTAACTATGGCTACACCTTC. Translation gives CAIRGTAINYGYTF.

The V call is TRBV19, the J call TRBJ2-1; D is undetermined. V lost 0 bases and J 6 bases, leaving 21 bases between the germline ends. This CDR3 region has 18 residues. CDR1 and CDR2 from the germline V gene are LNHDA and SQIVND (reference sequence). The chain's CDR3 is CASSIDPPSSVGSNEQFF. DNA for the CDR3: TGTGCCAGTAGTATAGATCCCCCGAGCTCGGTGGGATCCAATGAGCAGTTCTTC. The full variable domain, rest sourced from reference TRBV19 and TRBJ2-1, is DGGITQSPKYLFRKEGQNVTLSCEQNLNHDAMYWYRQDPGQGLRLIYYSQIVNDFQKGDIAEGYSVSREKKESFPLTVTSAQKNPTAFYLCASSIDPPSSVGSNEQFFGPGTRLTVL.

V and J are TRBV2 and TRBJ2-1, with 10 bases identical to TRBD2. This CDR3 contains 15 residues. Germline V CDR1 and CDR2: SNHLY, FYNNEI. V lost 6 bases to trimming and J lost 6 bases; unmatched junction nucleotides: 8. CDR3 sequence (DNA): TGTGCCAGCAGACTTCTAGCGGGAGAATCCAATGAGCAGTTCTTC. It is translated as CASRLLAGESNEQFF.